The text below deals with one TCR beta chain. This sample was taken from a study of blood T cell repertoires in COVID-19. CDR3 length: 15 amino acids. V lost 3 bases to trimming and J lost 1 base; unmatched junction nucleotides: 6. The V gene's germline CDR1 is LNHNV and CDR2 YYDKDF (reference sequence). Produced via immunoSEQ multiplex PCR; TCRdb's table is partial and in-frame only. Found here are 70,000 to 95,000 clones, about 79% of them singletons; the top ten hold about a fifth. The sample taken for sequencing was peripheral blood. The genes are TRBV15 and TRBJ2-7; the match to TRBD1 covers 7 bases. The receptor comes from a woman aged 45 to 65 with acute or convalescent COVID-19. The CDR3 spells CATSSNRDRSYEQYF. The CDR3 DNA reads TGTGCCACCAGCAGCAACCGGGACAGATCCTACGAGCAGTACTTC.